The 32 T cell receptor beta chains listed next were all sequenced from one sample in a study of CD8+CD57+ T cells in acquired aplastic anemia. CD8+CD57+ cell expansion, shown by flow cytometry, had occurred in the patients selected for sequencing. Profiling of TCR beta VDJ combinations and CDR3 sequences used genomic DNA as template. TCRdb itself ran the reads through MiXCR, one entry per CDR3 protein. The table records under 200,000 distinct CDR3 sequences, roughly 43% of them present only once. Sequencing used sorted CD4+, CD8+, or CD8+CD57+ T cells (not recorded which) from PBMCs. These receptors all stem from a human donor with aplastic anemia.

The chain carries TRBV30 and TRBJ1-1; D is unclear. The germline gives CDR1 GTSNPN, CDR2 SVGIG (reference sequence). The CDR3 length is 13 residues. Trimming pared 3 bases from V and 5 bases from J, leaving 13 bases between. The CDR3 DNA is TGTGCCTGGAGCCCTCCCGGCTTGACTGAAGCTTTCTTT. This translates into CAWSPPGLTEAFF.

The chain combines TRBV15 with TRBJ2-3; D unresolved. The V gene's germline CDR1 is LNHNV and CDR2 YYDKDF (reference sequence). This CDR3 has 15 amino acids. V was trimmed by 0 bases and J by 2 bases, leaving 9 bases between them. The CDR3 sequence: CATSRDSQYTDTQYF. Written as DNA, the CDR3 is TGTGCCACCAGCAGAGATTCACAGTACACAGATACGCAGTATTTT.

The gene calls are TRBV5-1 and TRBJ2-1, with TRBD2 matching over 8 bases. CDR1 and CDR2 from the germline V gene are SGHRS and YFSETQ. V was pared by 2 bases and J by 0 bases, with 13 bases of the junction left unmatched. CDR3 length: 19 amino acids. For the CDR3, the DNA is TGCGCCAGCAGCTTAGGGTCGGGAGGGTCCTTAAGCTCCTACAATGAGCAGTTCTTC. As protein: CASSLGSGGSLSSYNEQFF.

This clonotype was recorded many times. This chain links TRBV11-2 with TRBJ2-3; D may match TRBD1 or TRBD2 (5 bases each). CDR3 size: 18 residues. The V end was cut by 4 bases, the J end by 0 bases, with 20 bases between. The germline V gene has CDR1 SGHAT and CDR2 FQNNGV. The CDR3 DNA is TGTGCCAGCAGCTCCCGACGGGGCTCCAGCTGGAGCACAGATACGCAGTATTTT. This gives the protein CASSSRRGSSWSTDTQYF.

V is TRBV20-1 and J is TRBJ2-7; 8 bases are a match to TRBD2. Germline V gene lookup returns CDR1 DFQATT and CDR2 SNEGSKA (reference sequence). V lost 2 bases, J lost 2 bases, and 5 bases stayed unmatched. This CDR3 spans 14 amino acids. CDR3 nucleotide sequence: TGCAGTGCTAGATTTGCGGGAGGTCCCTACGAGCAGTACTTC. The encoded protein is CSARFAGGPYEQYF.

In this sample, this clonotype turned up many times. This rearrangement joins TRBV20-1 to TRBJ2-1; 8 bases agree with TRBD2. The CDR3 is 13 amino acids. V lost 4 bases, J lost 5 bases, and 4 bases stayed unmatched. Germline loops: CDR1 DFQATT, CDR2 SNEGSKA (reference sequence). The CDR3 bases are TGCAGTGCTACCGGGACTAGACACAATGAGCAGTTCTTC. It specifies CSATGTRHNEQFF.

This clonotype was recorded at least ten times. CDR3 bases: TGTGCCAGCAGTACGACTAGCGGGGGCCCAGGGCCCGAGCAGTACTTC. Translated, it gives CASSTTSGGPGPEQYF. This chain uses TRBV7-2 with TRBJ2-7, with 12 bases identical to TRBD2. V lost 6 bases and J lost 6; bases outside the gene matches: 12. This CDR3 contains 16 residues. The germline V gene has CDR1 SGHTA and CDR2 FQGNSA.

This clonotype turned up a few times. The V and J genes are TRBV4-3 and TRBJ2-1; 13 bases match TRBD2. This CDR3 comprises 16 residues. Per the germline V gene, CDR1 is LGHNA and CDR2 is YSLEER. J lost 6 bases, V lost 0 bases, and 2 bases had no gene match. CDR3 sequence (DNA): TGCGCCAGCAGCCAAGAAGGACTAGCGGGGGTCAATGAGCAGTTCTTC. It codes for CASSQEGLAGVNEQFF.

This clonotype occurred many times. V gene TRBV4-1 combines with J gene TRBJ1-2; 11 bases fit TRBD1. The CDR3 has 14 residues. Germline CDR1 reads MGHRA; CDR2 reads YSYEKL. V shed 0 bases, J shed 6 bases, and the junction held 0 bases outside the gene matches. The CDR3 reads CASSQEGQGDGYTF. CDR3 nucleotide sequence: TGCGCCAGCAGCCAAGAGGGACAGGGGGATGGCTACACCTTC.

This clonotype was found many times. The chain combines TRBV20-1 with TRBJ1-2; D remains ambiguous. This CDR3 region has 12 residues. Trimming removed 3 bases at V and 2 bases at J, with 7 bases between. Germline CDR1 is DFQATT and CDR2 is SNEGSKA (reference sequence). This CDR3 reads CSASRENYGYTF. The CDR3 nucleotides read TGCAGTGCTAGTCGGGAAAACTATGGCTACACCTTC.

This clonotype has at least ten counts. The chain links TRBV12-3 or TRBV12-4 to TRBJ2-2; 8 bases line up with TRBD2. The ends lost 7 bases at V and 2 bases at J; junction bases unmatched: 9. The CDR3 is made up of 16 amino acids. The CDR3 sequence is CASTLPAGVNTGELFF. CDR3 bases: TGTGCCAGCACCTTACCAGCGGGAGTAAACACCGGGGAGCTGTTTTTT.

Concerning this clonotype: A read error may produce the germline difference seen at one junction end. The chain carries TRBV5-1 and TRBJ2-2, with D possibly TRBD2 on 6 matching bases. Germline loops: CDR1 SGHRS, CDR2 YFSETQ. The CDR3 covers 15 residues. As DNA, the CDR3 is TGCGCCAGCAGCTGGGGACTCCCTAGCACCGAGGAGCTGTTTTTT. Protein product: CASSWGLPSTEELFF.

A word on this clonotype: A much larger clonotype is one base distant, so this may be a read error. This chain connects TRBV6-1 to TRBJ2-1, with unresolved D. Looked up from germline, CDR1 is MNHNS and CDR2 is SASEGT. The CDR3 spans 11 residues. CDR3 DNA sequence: TGTGCCAGCACTGGTTTGGATGAGCAGCTCTTC. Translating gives CASTGLDEQLF.

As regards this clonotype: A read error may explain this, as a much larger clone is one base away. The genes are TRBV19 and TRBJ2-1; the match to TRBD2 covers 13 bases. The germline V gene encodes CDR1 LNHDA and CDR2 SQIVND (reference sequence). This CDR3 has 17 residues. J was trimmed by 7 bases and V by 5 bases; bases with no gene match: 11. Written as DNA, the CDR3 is TGTGCCAGTAGTCCGATAGCCGAGACTAGCGGGAGGAATGAGCAGTTCTTC. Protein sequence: CASSPIAETSGRNEQFF. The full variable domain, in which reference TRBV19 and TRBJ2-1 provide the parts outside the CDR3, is DGGITQSPKYLFRKEGQNVTLSCEQNLNHDAMYWYRQDPGQGLRLIYYSQIVNDFQKGDIAEGYSVSREKKESFPLTVTSAQKNPTAFYLCASSPIAETSGRNEQFFGPGTRLTVL.

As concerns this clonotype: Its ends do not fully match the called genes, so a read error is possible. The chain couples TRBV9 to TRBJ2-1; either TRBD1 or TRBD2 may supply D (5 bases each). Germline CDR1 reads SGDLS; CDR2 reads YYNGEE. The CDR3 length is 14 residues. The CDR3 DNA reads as TGTGCCAGCACAAGGGACGGAACCTACAATAAGCAGTTCTTC. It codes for CASTRDGTYNKQFF.

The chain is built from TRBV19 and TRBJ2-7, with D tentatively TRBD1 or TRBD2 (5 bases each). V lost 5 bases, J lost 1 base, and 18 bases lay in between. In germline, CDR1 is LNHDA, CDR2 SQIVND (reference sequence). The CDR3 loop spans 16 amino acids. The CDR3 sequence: CASSGTVKGLSYEQYF. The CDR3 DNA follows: TGTGCCAGTAGTGGGACCGTAAAGGGCCTTTCCTACGAGCAGTACTTC.

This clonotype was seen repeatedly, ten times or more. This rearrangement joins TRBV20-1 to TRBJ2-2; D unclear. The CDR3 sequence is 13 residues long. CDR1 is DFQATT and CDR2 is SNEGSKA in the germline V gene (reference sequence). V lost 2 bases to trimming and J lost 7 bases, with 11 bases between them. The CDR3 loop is CSARTLLDGELFF. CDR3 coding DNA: TGCAGTGCTAGAACTCTTCTAGACGGGGAGCTGTTTTTT.

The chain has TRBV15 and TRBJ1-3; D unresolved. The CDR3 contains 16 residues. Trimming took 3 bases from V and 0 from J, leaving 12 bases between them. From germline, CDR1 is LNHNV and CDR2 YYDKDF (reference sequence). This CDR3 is CATSRAGLHSGNTIYF. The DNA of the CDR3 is TGTGCCACCAGCAGGGCAGGCCTACACTCTGGAAACACCATATATTTT.

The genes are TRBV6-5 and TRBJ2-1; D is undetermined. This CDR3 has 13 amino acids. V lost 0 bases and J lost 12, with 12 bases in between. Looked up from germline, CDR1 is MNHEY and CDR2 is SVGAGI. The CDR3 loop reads CASSYSVLGVQFF. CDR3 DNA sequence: TGTGCCAGCAGTTACTCGGTCCTCGGCGTGCAGTTCTTC.

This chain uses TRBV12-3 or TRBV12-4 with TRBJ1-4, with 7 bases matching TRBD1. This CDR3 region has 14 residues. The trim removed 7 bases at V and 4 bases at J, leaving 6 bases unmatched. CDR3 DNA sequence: TGTGCCAGCAATGGACAGGACCTTAATGAAAAACTGTTTTTT. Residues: CASNGQDLNEKLFF.

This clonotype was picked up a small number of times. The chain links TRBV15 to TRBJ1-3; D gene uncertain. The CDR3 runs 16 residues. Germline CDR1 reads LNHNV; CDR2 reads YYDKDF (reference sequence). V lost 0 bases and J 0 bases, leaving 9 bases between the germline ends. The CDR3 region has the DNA TGTGCCACCAGCAGAGAGGTTTCAGCCTCTGGAAACACCATATATTTT. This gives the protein CATSREVSASGNTIYF.

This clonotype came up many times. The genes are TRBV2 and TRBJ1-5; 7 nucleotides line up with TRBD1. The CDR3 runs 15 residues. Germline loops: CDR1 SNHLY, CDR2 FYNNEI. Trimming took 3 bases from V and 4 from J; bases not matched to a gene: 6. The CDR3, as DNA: TGTGCCAGCAGTGAGCGGGTGGACAGGAATCAGCCCCAGCATTTT. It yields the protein CASSERVDRNQPQHF.

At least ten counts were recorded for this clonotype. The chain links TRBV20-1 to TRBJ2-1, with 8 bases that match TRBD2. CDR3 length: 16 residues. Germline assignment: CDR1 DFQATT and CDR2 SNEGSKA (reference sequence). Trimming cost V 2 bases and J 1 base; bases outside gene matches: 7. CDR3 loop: CSARNPGTSSYNEQFF. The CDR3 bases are TGCAGTGCTAGAAATCCCGGGACTAGTTCCTACAATGAGCAGTTCTTC.

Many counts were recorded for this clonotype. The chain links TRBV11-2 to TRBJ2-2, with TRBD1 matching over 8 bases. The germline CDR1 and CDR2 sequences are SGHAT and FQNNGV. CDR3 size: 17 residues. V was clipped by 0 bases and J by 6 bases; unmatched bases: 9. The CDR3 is CASSLEPSRGLAGELFF. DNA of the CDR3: TGTGCCAGCAGCTTAGAGCCCTCCAGGGGGCTGGCCGGGGAGCTGTTTTTT.

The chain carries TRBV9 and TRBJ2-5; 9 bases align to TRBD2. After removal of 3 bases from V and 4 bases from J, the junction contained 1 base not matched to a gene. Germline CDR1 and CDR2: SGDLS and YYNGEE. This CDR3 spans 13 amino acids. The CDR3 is CASSATSGETQYF. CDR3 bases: TGTGCCAGCAGCGCGACTAGCGGAGAGACCCAGTACTTC.

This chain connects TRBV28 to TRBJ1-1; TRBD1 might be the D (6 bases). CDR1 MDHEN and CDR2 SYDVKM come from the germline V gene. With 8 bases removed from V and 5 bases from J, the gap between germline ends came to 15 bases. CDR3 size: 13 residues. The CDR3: CASGTQGKTEAFF. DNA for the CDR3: TGTGCCAGCGGCACACAGGGAAAAACTGAAGCTTTCTTT.

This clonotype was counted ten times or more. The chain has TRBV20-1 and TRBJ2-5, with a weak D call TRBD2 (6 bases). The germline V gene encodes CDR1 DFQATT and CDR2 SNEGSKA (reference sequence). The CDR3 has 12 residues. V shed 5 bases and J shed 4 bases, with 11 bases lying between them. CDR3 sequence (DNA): TGCAGTGCTCGCCCGGGACTAGAGACCCAGTACTTC. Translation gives CSARPGLETQYF.

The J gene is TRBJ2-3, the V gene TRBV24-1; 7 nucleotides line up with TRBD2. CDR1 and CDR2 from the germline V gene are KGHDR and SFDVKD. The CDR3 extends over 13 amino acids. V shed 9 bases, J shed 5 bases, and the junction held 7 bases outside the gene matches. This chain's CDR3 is CATGAGAKDTQYF. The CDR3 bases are TGTGCCACCGGGGCGGGAGCGAAAGATACGCAGTATTTT.

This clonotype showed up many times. This CDR3 is CASSLVGQGSYEQYF. CDR3 DNA: TGTGCCAGCAGCTTAGTAGGACAGGGGTCCTACGAGCAGTACTTC. The chain joins TRBV7-2 to TRBJ2-7; TRBD1 matches 9 bases. Looked up from germline, CDR1 is SGHTA and CDR2 is FQGNSA. The CDR3 covers 15 residues. The V segment lost 1 base and the J segment 1 base; nucleotides outside the gene matches: 2.

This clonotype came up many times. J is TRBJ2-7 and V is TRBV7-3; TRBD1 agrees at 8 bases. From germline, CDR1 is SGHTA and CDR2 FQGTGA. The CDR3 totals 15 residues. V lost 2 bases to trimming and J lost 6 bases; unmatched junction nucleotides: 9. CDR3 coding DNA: TGTGCCAGCAGCTTATATTCCGGACAGGGAGGCGAGCAGTACTTC. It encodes CASSLYSGQGGEQYF.

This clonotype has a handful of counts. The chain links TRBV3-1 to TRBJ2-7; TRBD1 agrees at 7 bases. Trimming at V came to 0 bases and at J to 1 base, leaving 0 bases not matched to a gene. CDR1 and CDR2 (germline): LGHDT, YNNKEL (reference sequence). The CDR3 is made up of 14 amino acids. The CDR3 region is CASSQDRGSYEQYF. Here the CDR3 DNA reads TGTGCCAGCAGCCAAGACAGGGGGTCCTACGAGCAGTACTTC.

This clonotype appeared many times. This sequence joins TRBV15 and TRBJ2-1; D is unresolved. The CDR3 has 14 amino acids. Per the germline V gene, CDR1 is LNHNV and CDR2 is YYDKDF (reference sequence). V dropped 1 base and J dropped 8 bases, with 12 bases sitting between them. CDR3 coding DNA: TGTGCCACCAGCAGAGTCGATCTGTCCGATGAGCAGTTCTTC. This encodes CATSRVDLSDEQFF.